The T cell receptor beta chain described here comes from a study of human T cells and chemical hapten exposure. Study-wide background: Minor volume differences among pooled libraries chiefly drove per-sample TCR yield variation.

J gave up 3 bases and V 5 bases, and 6 bases lay outside the gene matches. Germline-derived CDR1 and CDR2 are SGHAT and FQDESV (reference sequence). This CDR3 is 14 amino acids long. This clonotype has more than one count but fewer than ten. Time point in this sample: patch test 2, 6 weeks after DPC sensitization. Treatment in this sample: therapeutic diphenylcyclopropenone sensitization with weekly scalp DPC. Library preparation tagged each individual cDNA molecule with a unique molecular identifier. As handled by the study authors: From 23,224 to 690,600 TCRs were found per sample, with a median of around 96,000. One entry per CDR3 protein, called by TCRdb with MiXCR from the RACE reads. These V and J calls are TCRdb output, not the study's own analysis. In the table there are roughly 380,000 distinct CDR3 sequences, about 6% of which are singletons.

Sequences were derived from whole blood, sampled in connection with sensitization to the hapten diphenylcyclopropenone (DPC). The sequence was obtained from a woman aged 18 to 35 with alopecia areata. Some clones in this sample may be carry-over from other donors' samples. This chain connects TRBV11-1 to TRBJ1-1; TRBD1 aligns across 7 bases. The CDR3: CASSTGVWDTEAFF. CDR3 nucleotides: TGTGCCAGCAGCACAGGGGTATGGGACACTGAAGCTTTCTTT.